Sequencing of this TCR beta chain was carried out in a study of blood T cells in healthy people across ages. Together with a sample-barcoded 5' primer, a J-beta primer mix was included in a second PCR lasting roughly 6 to 12 cycles. TCRdb re-analysed the 5' RACE reads in MiXCR, keeping a single row per CDR3 protein. The data contain roughly 1.5 million distinct CDR3 sequences, around 40% of them seen just once; the ten biggest clones take up approximately 4.1%. Study findings and constraints: Strong correlation was found linking TCR beta diversity to naive T cell percentage.

V lost 4 bases to trimming and J lost 9 bases, with 19 bases between them. The CDR3 has 16 amino acids. The germline CDR1 and CDR2 sequences are SNHLY and FYNNEI. This clonotype was found a few times. The antigen remains undetermined. The chain combines TRBV2 with TRBJ1-6; D is uncertain. Source material: blood. The receptor comes from a woman aged 18 to 35 in good health. The CDR3 loop reads CASSVIPGLGGSPLHF. As DNA, the CDR3 is TGTGCCAGCAGTGTAATCCCCGGACTGGGCGGTTCACCCCTCCACTTT.